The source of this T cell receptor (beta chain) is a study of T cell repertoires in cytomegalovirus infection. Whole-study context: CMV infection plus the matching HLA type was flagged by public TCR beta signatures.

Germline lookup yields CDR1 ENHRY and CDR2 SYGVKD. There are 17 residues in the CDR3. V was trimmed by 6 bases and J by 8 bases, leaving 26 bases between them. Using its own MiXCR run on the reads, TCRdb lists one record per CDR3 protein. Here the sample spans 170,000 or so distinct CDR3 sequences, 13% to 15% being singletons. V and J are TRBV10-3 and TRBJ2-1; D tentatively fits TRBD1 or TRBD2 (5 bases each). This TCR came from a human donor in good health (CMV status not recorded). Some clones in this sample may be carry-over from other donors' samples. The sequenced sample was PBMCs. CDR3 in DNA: TGTGCCATCAGCCAAGCTATGGGGGAGTCTAGAAAGGATGAGCAGTTCTTC. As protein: CAISQAMGESRKDEQFF.